The clone carrying this TCR beta chain appeared a single time. The target antigen is unknown. Sequencing was performed with immunoSEQ multiplex PCR; in TCRdb, only in-frame clones are kept and a portion is missing. The sample lists about 91,000 clones, more than 80% occurring once. This sample was included in a study of glioma-infiltrating T cells after dendritic cell vaccination. Overall study context: Dendritic cell vaccination trial patients had either newly diagnosed or recurrent glioblastoma. Patients received autologous tumor lysate-pulsed dendritic cell vaccination between 2003 and 2012.

V was pared by 2 bases and J by 0 bases, with 5 bases of the junction left unmatched. CDR3 length: 18 amino acids. Per the germline V gene, CDR1 is SNHLY and CDR2 is FYNNEI. Time point given: after dendritic cell vaccination, including at tumor progression/relapse. No glioblastoma patient carried an isocitrate dehydrogenase mutation. General study findings and limits: Longer survival after dendritic cell vaccination followed higher pretreatment TIL content.

The source material was blood, sampled after dendritic cell vaccination. This rearrangement joins TRBV2 to TRBJ2-3, with 13 bases matching TRBD2. This clonotype was obtained from a human donor with glioblastoma. The CDR3 DNA reads as TGTGCCAGCAGTGAACGACTAGCGGGGGGAACTAGCACAGATACGCAGTATTTT. Residues: CASSERLAGGTSTDTQYF.